This TCR beta chain appears in the sequencing data of a study of T cells after yellow fever vaccination. Whole-study context: Preparation of the low-cell-number fractions used SMART-Seq v4 Ultra Low Input. Study-wide results and limits: The secondary response showed a weaker magnitude and a faster peak, day 5 versus 15. A small share of clonotypes appeared in both CD4 and CD8 compartments.

This clonotype was seen many times. Its antigen remains unknown. This CDR3 has 14 amino acids. Trimming left V 3 bases short and J 4 bases short, with 10 bases between. Per the germline V gene, CDR1 is MRHNA and CDR2 is SNTAGT. Universal primer sites and UMIs were introduced during 5'RACE template-switching synthesis of TCR cDNA. In TCRdb, the 5' RACE reads were re-called with MiXCR into one record per CDR3 protein. This sample has a few hundred thousand distinct CDR3 sequences, with around 3.6% found just once. Source: PBMCs, taken on the day of the yellow fever booster vaccination. The chain recombines TRBV6-4 with TRBJ2-1; D is undetermined. This TCR was sampled from a man between 18 and 29 years old who received the YFV17D yellow fever vaccine. DNA of the CDR3: TGTGCCAGCAGTGAAACAGTAGATTACAATGAGCAGTTCTTC. Translated, it gives CASSETVDYNEQFF.